This TCR beta chain was captured by sequencing in a study of early T cells in non-severe SARS-CoV-2 infection. About the study: Chains stayed unpaired after sequencing of bulk RNA from unsorted whole blood.

TCRdb analysed the 5' RACE reads with MiXCR anew, one entry per CDR3 protein. The sample lists around 62,000 distinct CDR3 sequences, 4.9% occurring once. The ends were cut back, 1 base at V and 1 base at J, with 7 bases in the middle. CDR3 size: 13 residues. CDR1 SQVTM and CDR2 ANQGSEA come from the germline V gene. This clonotype occurred many times. Sequencing used whole blood. The chain uses TRBV29-1 and TRBJ1-1; possible D gene TRBD1, 5 bases. The receptor was derived from an adult who was a healthcare worker with PCR-confirmed SARS-CoV-2 infection or an uninfected control (not recorded which). CDR3 residues: CSVEGQQNTEAFF. DNA of the CDR3: TGCAGCGTTGAAGGACAGCAGAACACTGAAGCTTTCTTT.